This T cell receptor (beta chain) was observed in a study of response to subunit inactivated influenza vaccine (dated by TCRdb to 2017 to 2018). About the full investigation: Deep quantitative profiling of the T cell receptor repertoire was used in the study to follow responses to a trivalent subunit inactivated influenza vaccine. What the authors observed across the whole study: It was suggested by the authors that each seasonal influenza vaccination may recruit only a limited number of new T cells.

Regarding this clonotype: Its antigen remains unidentified. The input lacks base qualities; no much larger clone sits a single base away.

V gives up 5 bases and J gives up 5 bases, and the segment between their germline ends measures 16 bases. The germline V gene yields SGHAT for CDR1 and FQNNGV for CDR2. The CDR3 covers 15 residues, taking in both the cysteine and the phenylalanine. Only the CDR3 part of the read is kept: 45 bases, read in frame from the first base. Library method: RT-PCR. Sequencing was performed on an Illumina HiSeq 2500. TCRdb cleaned the public reads at Q25 with fastp, built clones with MiXCR and kept in-frame beta chains. One record per CDR3 amino acid sequence lists the most common genes and DNA. The sample table lists hundreds of thousands of distinct CDR3 sequences, about 14% of them with a count of one. The ten largest clones add up to 7.5% to 8% of the sample.

The TCR originated in a man over 45 who received an inactivated influenza vaccine. Donor details come from another sample of the same person, matched by shared clones. This specimen consisted of PBMCs from blood, obtained 14 days before vaccination. Recombination connected TRBV11-2 to TRBJ2-1; the D gene could be either TRBD1 or TRBD2, each agreeing at 5 bases. The nucleotide sequence reads TGTGCCAGCAGCACCCACAGGCTGGGAGACAATGAGCAGTTCTTC. This codes for CASSTHRLGDNEQFF.